This T cell receptor beta chain was recorded in a study of T-cell reconstitution after alpha-beta-depleted transplantation in children. Researchers prepared the TCRbeta library using unique molecular identifiers, the study reports. A single record per CDR3 protein comes from TCRdb applying MiXCR to the PCR reads. The data hold fewer than 400,000 distinct CDR3 sequences, with about a fifth observed a single time. Per the germline V gene, CDR1 is SQVTM and CDR2 is ANQGSEA. V lost 3 bases and J 5 bases, leaving 13 bases between the germline ends. CDR3 size: 13 residues. This rearrangement joins TRBV29-1 to TRBJ2-5; D perhaps matches TRBD2 (6 bases). Material: PBMCs from the stem cell graft donor, obtained from the stem cell graft. The receptor's source is a human donor who donated a stem cell graft to a child with acute myeloid leukemia. CDR3 DNA sequence: TGCAGCGTTGAGATCGGGAGTTGGGAGACCCAGTACTTC. Amino acids: CSVEIGSWETQYF.